Listed below are T cell receptor beta chains from one sample, sequenced in a study of cytotoxic CD8 clonotypes in ibrutinib-treated CLL. Produced via immunoSEQ multiplex PCR; TCRdb's table is partial and in-frame only. The top ten clones hold around an eighth of a sample with roughly 200,000 clones, around 72% of them seen once. The sample in question was PBMCs, obtained after 24 months of ibrutinib treatment. The receptors derive from a human donor with chronic lymphocytic leukemia. The CDR3 runs from the conserved cysteine through the conserved F or W. The order of the fields is clone size, D gene, J gene, V gene, CDR3 DNA, CDR3 protein. D genes are given only for firm matches. Clone size appears in some rows only: once, few, many, or a class for an expanded clone.

clone size: .
D gene: TRBD2
J gene: TRBJ2-1
V gene: TRBV5-6
CDR3 DNA: TGTGCCAGCAGCTTGGGGAGCGGGAGGTACAATGAGCAGTTCTTC
CDR3 protein: CASSLGSGRYNEQFF

clone size: once
D gene: .
J gene: TRBJ2-6
V gene: TRBV15
CDR3 DNA: TGTGCCACCAGCAGAGATACCGGGGCCAACGTCCTGACTTTC
CDR3 protein: CATSRDTGANVLTF

clone size: .
D gene: TRBD2
J gene: TRBJ2-1
V gene: TRBV30
CDR3 DNA: TGTGCCTGGAGTCTTCGAATCCGCCCTCGTGGGACTAGCGAATCTGCCGGCTACAATGAGCAGTTCTTC
CDR3 protein: CAWSLRIRPRGTSESAGYNEQFF

clone size: once
D gene: TRBD2
J gene: TRBJ2-1
V gene: TRBV9
CDR3 DNA: TGTGCCAGCAGCACAACCCTAGCGGGAGCATACAATGAGCAGTTCTTC
CDR3 protein: CASSTTLAGAYNEQFF

clone size: few
D gene: .
J gene: TRBJ2-5
V gene: TRBV5-4
CDR3 DNA: TGTGCCAGCAGCCGGGCCGAAGAGACCCAGTACTTC
CDR3 protein: CASSRAEETQYF

clone size: .
D gene: .
J gene: TRBJ1-2
V gene: TRBV2
CDR3 DNA: TGTGCCAGCAGTCGGGAGGGGGTCCCCTTCTACACCTTC
CDR3 protein: CASSREGVPFYTF

clone size: .
D gene: .
J gene: TRBJ1-3
V gene: TRBV7-9
CDR3 DNA: TGTGCCAGCAGACTAACAGGGCAAGGAGGACTCTCTGGAAACACCATATATTTT
CDR3 protein: CASRLTGQGGLSGNTIYF

clone size: few
D gene: .
J gene: TRBJ1-1
V gene: TRBV25-1
CDR3 DNA: TGTGCCAGCAGCCCAATGGGGGGGGACACTGAAGCTTTCTTT
CDR3 protein: CASSPMGGDTEAFF

clone size: .
D gene: TRBD1
J gene: TRBJ2-7
V gene: TRBV2
CDR3 DNA: TGTGCCAGCAGGGGGACAGGGGACGAGCAGTACTTC
CDR3 protein: CASRGTGDEQYF

clone size: few
D gene: TRBD2
J gene: TRBJ2-1
V gene: TRBV27
CDR3 DNA: TGTGCCAGCAGTCCGCGAGAACCTACCGGGACTAGCGGGACGAATGAGCAGTTCTTC
CDR3 protein: CASSPREPTGTSGTNEQFF

clone size: .
D gene: .
J gene: TRBJ2-7
V gene: TRBV7-9
CDR3 DNA: TGTGCCAGCAGTTTGGGGATTCACGAGCAGTACTTC
CDR3 protein: CASSLGIHEQYF

clone size: .
D gene: TRBD1
J gene: TRBJ1-4
V gene: TRBV28
CDR3 DNA: TGTGCCAGCACCCCGGGACAGACTTATGAAAAACTGTTTTTT
CDR3 protein: CASTPGQTYEKLFF

clone size: .
D gene: TRBD1
J gene: TRBJ2-2
V gene: TRBV2
CDR3 DNA: TGTGCCAGCAGTCCGGACAGGGGTGACACCGGGGAGCTGTTTTTT
CDR3 protein: CASSPDRGDTGELFF

clone size: .
D gene: TRBD2
J gene: TRBJ2-2
V gene: TRBV10-1
CDR3 DNA: TGCGCCAGCAGTGAGTCGGGGAGGGCCGACACCGGGGAGCTGTTTTTT
CDR3 protein: CASSESGRADTGELFF

clone size: .
D gene: .
J gene: TRBJ2-4
V gene: TRBV2
CDR3 DNA: TGTGCCAGCAGTGAAGTGCTAGCCAAAAACATTCAGTACTTC
CDR3 protein: CASSEVLAKNIQYF

clone size: few
D gene: .
J gene: TRBJ2-7
V gene: TRBV5-1
CDR3 DNA: TGCGCCAGCAGCCCTGGTGGACTACTCTACGAGCAGTACTTC
CDR3 protein: CASSPGGLLYEQYF

clone size: .
D gene: TRBD1
J gene: TRBJ2-1
V gene: TRBV7-8
CDR3 DNA: TGTGCCAGCAGGGACAGGTCACGGGATTACAATGAGCAGTTCTTC
CDR3 protein: CASRDRSRDYNEQFF

clone size: .
D gene: TRBD1
J gene: TRBJ1-2
V gene: TRBV7-2
CDR3 DNA: TGTGCCAGCAGCATGCAACAGGGGTCTAACTATGGCTACACCTTC
CDR3 protein: CASSMQQGSNYGYTF

clone size: .
D gene: .
J gene: TRBJ1-5
V gene: TRBV2
CDR3 DNA: TGTGCCAGCTCTCCCCGGCAGGGGAGACAGCCCCAGCATTTT
CDR3 protein: CASSPRQGRQPQHF

clone size: .
D gene: TRBD1
J gene: TRBJ2-3
V gene: TRBV10-3
CDR3 DNA: TGTGCCATCAGTGGACAGGGAGGCACAGATACGCAGTATTTT
CDR3 protein: CAISGQGGTDTQYF

clone size: once
D gene: .
J gene: TRBJ2-7
V gene: TRBV2
CDR3 DNA: TGTGCCAGCACACGGCTTCTAGGCTCGTACGAGCAGTACTTC
CDR3 protein: CASTRLLGSYEQYF

clone size: once
D gene: TRBD2
J gene: TRBJ2-3
V gene: TRBV14
CDR3 DNA: TGTGCCAGCAGCCCACTAGCGGTCACAGATACGCAGTATTTT
CDR3 protein: CASSPLAVTDTQYF

clone size: .
D gene: TRBD2
J gene: TRBJ2-1
V gene: TRBV7-2
CDR3 DNA: TGTGCCAGCAGCTTGGGCGGGAGGGCTTACAATGAGCAGTTCTTC
CDR3 protein: CASSLGGRAYNEQFF

clone size: .
D gene: TRBD1
J gene: TRBJ1-5
V gene: TRBV7-2
CDR3 DNA: TGTGCCAGCAGCGGTCCCGGGACAGGGGGCAGTCAGCCCCAGCATTTT
CDR3 protein: CASSGPGTGGSQPQHF

clone size: .
D gene: .
J gene: TRBJ1-2
V gene: TRBV5-4
CDR3 DNA: TGTGCCAGCAGCTCTTATGCGACCGCCTACTATGGCTACACCTTC
CDR3 protein: CASSSYATAYYGYTF